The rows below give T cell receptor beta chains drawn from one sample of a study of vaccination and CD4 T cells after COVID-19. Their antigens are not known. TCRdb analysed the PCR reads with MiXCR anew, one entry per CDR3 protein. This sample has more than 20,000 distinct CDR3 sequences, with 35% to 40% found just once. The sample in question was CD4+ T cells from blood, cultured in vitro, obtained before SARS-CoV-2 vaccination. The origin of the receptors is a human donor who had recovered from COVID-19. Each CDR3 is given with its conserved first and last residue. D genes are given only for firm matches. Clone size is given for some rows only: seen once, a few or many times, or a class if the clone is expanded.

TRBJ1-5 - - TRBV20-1 CSASLGVNQPQHF TGCAGTGCTAGCCTCGGGGTCAATCAGCCCCAGCATTTT
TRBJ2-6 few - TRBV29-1 CSVGTGSSGANVLTF TGCAGCGTTGGCACGGGGAGCTCTGGGGCCAACGTCCTGACTTTC
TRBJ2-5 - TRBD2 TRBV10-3 CAISVASGVETQYF TGTGCCATCAGTGTTGCTAGCGGGGTGGAGACCCAGTACTTC
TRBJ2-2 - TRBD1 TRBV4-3 CASSQGRTGGNTGELFF TGCGCCAGCAGCCAGGGGCGGACAGGGGGCAACACCGGGGAGCTGTTTTTT
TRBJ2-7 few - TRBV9 CASSATGVDEQYF TGTGCCAGCAGCGCCACGGGGGTCGACGAGCAGTACTTC
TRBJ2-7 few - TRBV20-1 CSASTGRSSYEQYF TGCAGTGCTAGTACGGGGAGGAGCTCCTACGAGCAGTACTTC
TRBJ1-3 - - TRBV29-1 CSVNAGNTIYF TGCAGCGTTAACGCTGGAAACACCATATATTTT
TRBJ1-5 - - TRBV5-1 CASSLGGVSNQPQHF TGCGCCAGCAGCTTGGGGGGGGTTAGCAATCAGCCCCAGCATTTT
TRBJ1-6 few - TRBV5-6 CASSVGTREGRSTAPLHF TGTGCCAGCAGCGTCGGAACAAGGGAGGGGCGTTCAACGGCACCCCTCCACTTT
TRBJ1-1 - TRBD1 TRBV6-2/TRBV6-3 CASSYRGLNTEAFF TGTGCCAGCAGTTACAGGGGGCTGAACACTGAAGCTTTCTTT
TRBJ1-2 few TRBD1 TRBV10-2 CATFPGTGGGYTF TGCGCCACCTTCCCCGGGACAGGGGGTGGCTACACCTTC
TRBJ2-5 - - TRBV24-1 CATSEAPGETQYF TGTGCCACCAGTGAGGCCCCAGGGGAGACCCAGTACTTC
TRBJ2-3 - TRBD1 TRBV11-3 CASSLDQGVSSTDTQYF TGTGCCAGCAGCTTAGATCAGGGGGTTAGTTCCACAGATACGCAGTATTTT
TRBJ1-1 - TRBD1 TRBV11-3 CASSLDWTGGGTEAFF TGTGCCAGCAGCTTAGACTGGACAGGGGGGGGCACTGAAGCTTTCTTT
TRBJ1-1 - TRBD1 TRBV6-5 CASSSQGGNTEAFF TGTGCCAGCAGTTCCCAGGGGGGGAACACTGAAGCTTTCTTT
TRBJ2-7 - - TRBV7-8 CASSLVTGTGTNSYEQYF TGTGCCAGCAGCTTAGTCACAGGGACCGGGACAAACTCCTACGAGCAGTACTTC
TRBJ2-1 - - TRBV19 CASKLNDEQFF TGTGCCAGTAAACTGAACGATGAGCAGTTCTTC
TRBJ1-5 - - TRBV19 CASSPQGWGNQPQHF TGTGCCAGTAGTCCCCAGGGTTGGGGCAATCAGCCCCAGCATTTT
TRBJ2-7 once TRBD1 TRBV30 CAWSGSGTGVPKQYF TGTGCCTGGAGTGGCTCCGGGACAGGGGTACCCAAGCAGTACTTC
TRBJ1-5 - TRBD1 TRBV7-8 CASSRTGPSNQPQHF TGTGCCAGCAGCCGGACAGGGCCGAGCAATCAGCCCCAGCATTTT
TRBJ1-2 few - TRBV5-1 CASSLEAGDGYTF TGCGCCAGCAGCTTGGAGGCGGGGGATGGCTACACCTTC
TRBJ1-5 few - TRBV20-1 CSAEGRYSNQPQHF TGCAGTGCTGAAGGACGCTATAGCAATCAGCCCCAGCATTTT
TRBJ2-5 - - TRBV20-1 CSAELTSSETQYF TGCAGTGCTGAATTAACTAGCTCCGAGACCCAGTACTTC
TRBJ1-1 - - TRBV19 CASRLQGKNTEAFF TGTGCCAGTAGACTACAGGGCAAGAACACTGAAGCTTTCTTT
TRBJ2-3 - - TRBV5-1 CASSATVGTDTQYF TGCGCCAGCAGCGCGACTGTAGGCACAGATACGCAGTATTTT
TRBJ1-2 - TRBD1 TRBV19 CASQPGQGADYGYTF TGTGCCAGCCAACCAGGACAGGGGGCAGACTATGGCTACACCTTC
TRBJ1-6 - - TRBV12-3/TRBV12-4 CASSLDYNSPLHF TGTGCCAGCAGTCTCGATTATAATTCACCCCTCCACTTT
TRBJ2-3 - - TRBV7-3 CASSPAGSRTDTQYF TGTGCCAGCAGCCCAGCCGGGAGTAGGACAGATACGCAGTATTTT
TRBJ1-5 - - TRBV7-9 CASSSSGISNQPQHF TGTGCCAGCAGCTCGTCAGGGATAAGCAATCAGCCCCAGCATTTT
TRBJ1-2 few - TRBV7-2 CASSWGAGAGYGYTF TGTGCCAGCAGCTGGGGGGCAGGGGCTGGCTATGGCTACACCTTC
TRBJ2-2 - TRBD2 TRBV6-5 CASSYGRGVNTGELFF TGTGCCAGCAGTTACGGGCGGGGGGTAAACACCGGGGAGCTGTTTTTT
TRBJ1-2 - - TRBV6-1 CASSDHFRDYYGYTF TGTGCCAGCAGTGACCATTTCAGGGACTACTATGGCTACACCTTC
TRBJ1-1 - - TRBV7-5 CISVPEASSGAVFRGVSTAFF -
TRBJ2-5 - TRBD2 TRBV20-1 CSASPSGDEETQYF TGCAGTGCTAGTCCTAGCGGGGATGAAGAGACCCAGTACTTC
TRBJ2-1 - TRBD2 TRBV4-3 CASSQDGRLAGEQFF TGCGCCAGCAGCCAAGATGGGCGACTAGCTGGTGAGCAGTTCTTC
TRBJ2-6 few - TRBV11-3 CASSTQGSGANVLTF TGTGCCAGCAGCACTCAGGGGTCTGGGGCCAACGTCCTGACTTTC
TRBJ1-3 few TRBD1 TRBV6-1 CASSRPGQGGTGNTIYF TGTGCCAGCAGTAGACCGGGACAGGGAGGTACTGGAAACACCATATATTTT
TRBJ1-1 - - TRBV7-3 CASSALPPALNTEAFF TGTGCCAGCAGCGCCTTACCTCCGGCACTGAACACTGAAGCTTTCTTT
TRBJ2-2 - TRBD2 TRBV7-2 CASSRGSRNTGELFF TGTGCCAGCAGCCGCGGGAGCAGGAACACCGGGGAGCTGTTTTTT
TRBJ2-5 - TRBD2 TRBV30 CAWSRASGGETQYF TGTGCCTGGAGTCGGGCTAGCGGGGGGGAGACCCAGTACTTC
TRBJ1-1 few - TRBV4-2 CASSRGLMGTEAFF TGTGCCAGCAGCCGAGGACTGATGGGGACTGAAGCTTTCTTT
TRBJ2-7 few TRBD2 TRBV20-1 CSANSGTSGAYEQYF TGCAGTGCAAACTCCGGGACTAGCGGGGCCTACGAGCAGTACTTC
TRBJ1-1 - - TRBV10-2 CASSEVGRTEAFF TGCGCCAGCAGTGAGGTTGGGCGGACTGAAGCTTTCTTT
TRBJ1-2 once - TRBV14 CASSQDSVYGYTF TGTGCCAGCAGCCAAGATTCCGTCTATGGCTACACCTTC
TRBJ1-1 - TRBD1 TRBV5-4 CASSLYAGQGVEAFF TGTGCCAGCAGCTTGTACGCGGGACAGGGGGTTGAAGCTTTCTTT
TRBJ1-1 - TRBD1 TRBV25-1 CASSDHRTGGTEAFF TGTGCCAGCAGTGATCACAGGACAGGGGGCACTGAAGCTTTCTTT
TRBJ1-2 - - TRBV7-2 CASSLSPSYYGYTF TGTGCCAGCAGCTTAAGTCCTTCCTACTATGGCTACACCTTC
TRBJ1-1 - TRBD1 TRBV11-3 CASSGRTGGWDTEAFF TGTGCCAGCAGCGGACGGACAGGGGGCTGGGATACTGAAGCTTTCTTT
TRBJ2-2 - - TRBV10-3 CAISDRGGNTGELFF TGTGCCATCAGTGATCGAGGAGGGAACACCGGGGAGCTGTTTTTT
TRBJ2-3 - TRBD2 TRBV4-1 CASSIQGLGTDTQYF TGCGCCAGCAGCATTCAAGGACTAGGCACAGATACGCAGTATTTT
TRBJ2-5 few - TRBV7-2 CASSPNPRRVQETQYF TGTGCCAGCAGCCCCAACCCCCGCAGGGTCCAAGAGACCCAGTACTTC
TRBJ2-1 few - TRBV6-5 CASSYSNRGPYNEQFF TGTGCCAGCAGTTACTCGAACCGGGGGCCCTACAATGAGCAGTTCTTC
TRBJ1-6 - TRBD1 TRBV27 CASSRKFDRELNNSPLHF TGTGCCAGCAGCCGAAAGTTTGACAGGGAACTTAATAATTCACCCCTCCACTTT